The 16 T cell receptor beta chains in this list originate from one sample, sequenced in a study of T cell repertoires in cytomegalovirus infection. From the reads, TCRdb called clonotypes with MiXCR, one entry per CDR3 protein. Altogether 310,000 or so distinct CDR3 sequences are present, around 25% being singletons, with the ten largest covering around 14%. What was sequenced was PBMCs. These receptors all come from a human donor in good health (CMV status not recorded). Some clones in this sample may be carry-over from other donors' samples.

The CDR3 loop is CSAGLSGAGAGELFF. The DNA for the CDR3 is TGCAGTGCTGGACTTAGCGGGGCGGGGGCCGGGGAGCTGTTTTTT. This chain links TRBV20-1 with TRBJ2-2; 8 bases map to TRBD2. V trimming: 5 bases; J trimming: 6 bases; junction bases outside the gene matches: 11. CDR1 and CDR2 from the germline V gene are DFQATT and SNEGSKA (reference sequence). The length of the CDR3 is 15 residues.

The sample holds a few counts of this clonotype. The gene calls are TRBV6-2 or TRBV6-3 and TRBJ1-1; 7 nucleotides line up with TRBD1. V shed 2 bases, J shed 5 bases, and the junction held 8 bases outside the gene matches. Germline CDR1 reads MNHEY; CDR2 reads SVGEGT. CDR3 length equals 15 residues. CDR3 DNA sequence: TGTGCCAGCAGTTACCCCGACAGGGTGCGGACTGAAGCTTTCTTT. Translation: CASSYPDRVRTEAFF.

The rearrangement uses TRBV19 and TRBJ2-5; TRBD2 might be the D (7 bases). CDR3 length equals 15 residues. Germline V CDR1 and CDR2: LNHDA, SQIVND (reference sequence). Trimming stripped 1 base from V and 3 bases from J, with 12 bases between. CDR3 bases: TGTGCCAGTAGTATAGCGGGGGGCCAAAAAGAGACCCAGTACTTC. This encodes CASSIAGGQKETQYF.

This chain links TRBV28 with TRBJ2-7, with D possibly being TRBD2 (6 bases). This CDR3 has 14 residues. From germline, CDR1 is MDHEN and CDR2 SYDVKM. Trimming left V 4 bases short and J 2 bases short, with 12 bases between. DNA for the CDR3: TGTGCCAGCAGTTCCGGGACTTTAACCTACGAGCAGTACTTC. Its protein is CASSSGTLTYEQYF. Supplemented by reference TRBV28 and TRBJ2-7, the full variable domain reads DVKVTQSSRYLVKRTGEKVFLECVQDMDHENMFWYRQDPGLGLRLIYFSYDVKMKEKGDIPEGYSVSREKKERFSLILESASTNQTSMYLCASSSGTLTYEQYFGPGTRLTVT.

This clonotype was counted a few times. J is TRBJ2-1 and V is TRBV9; D is ambiguous. Germline V gene sequence: CDR1 SGDLS, CDR2 YYNGEE. V gave up 0 bases and J gave up 5 bases, with 9 bases separating them. This CDR3 is built from 14 residues. The CDR3 DNA is TGTGCCAGCAGCGTAGGAGATGGACACAATGAGCAGTTCTTC. Encoded protein: CASSVGDGHNEQFF.

The rearrangement links TRBV5-1 to TRBJ2-7; 12 nucleotides match TRBD2. V shed 0 bases and J 3 bases; nucleotides not matched to a gene: 4. The CDR3 spans 16 residues. Germline loops: CDR1 SGHRS, CDR2 YFSETQ. CDR3 sequence (DNA): TGCGCCAGCAGCTTGGGAGGGACTAGCGGGTACTACGAGCAGTACTTC. Amino acids: CASSLGGTSGYYEQYF.

This clonotype appeared a few times. The rearrangement links TRBV5-1 to TRBJ1-1, with D unclear. Trimming pared 3 bases from V and 0 bases from J, leaving 15 bases between. This CDR3 is built from 16 residues. CDR1 is SGHRS, CDR2 YFSETQ, per germline. The CDR3 coding sequence is TGCGCCAGCAGCTCAGCGGGCGCCCTAGTGAACACTGAAGCTTTCTTT. Amino acids: CASSSAGALVNTEAFF. Full variable domain (remainder filled in from reference TRBV5-1 and TRBJ1-1): KAGVTQTPRYLIKTRGQQVTLSCSPISGHRSVSWYQQTPGQGLQFLFEYFSETQRNKGNFPGRFSGRQFSNSRSEMNVSTLELGDSALYLCASSSAGALVNTEAFFGQGTRLTVV.

The gene calls are TRBV20-1 and TRBJ2-5, with a possible D match to TRBD1 (5 bases). Germline V CDR1 and CDR2: DFQATT, SNEGSKA (reference sequence). The CDR3 covers 14 residues. The V end was cut by 6 bases, the J end by 2 bases, with 16 bases between. The CDR3 reads CSAPKHKGQETQYF. In DNA, the CDR3 is TGCAGTGCCCCAAAACACAAGGGGCAAGAGACCCAGTACTTC.

The rearrangement links TRBV28 to TRBJ1-3; D gene ambiguous. Per the germline V gene, CDR1 is MDHEN and CDR2 is SYDVKM. Trimming removed 6 bases from V and 0 bases from J, with 15 bases in between. This CDR3 spans 16 amino acids. The CDR3 DNA follows: TGTGCCAGCAGCACCTTTGCCGGGAACTCTGGAAACACCATATATTTT. This translates into CASSTFAGNSGNTIYF. The whole variable domain, filled in from reference TRBV28 and TRBJ1-3, reads DVKVTQSSRYLVKRTGEKVFLECVQDMDHENMFWYRQDPGLGLRLIYFSYDVKMKEKGDIPEGYSVSREKKERFSLILESASTNQTSMYLCASSTFAGNSGNTIYFGEGSWLTVV.

This clonotype was observed a few times. V is TRBV18 and J is TRBJ2-1, with 7 bases fitting TRBD2. Per germline, CDR1 KGHSH and CDR2 LQKENI. This CDR3 has 15 residues. V dropped 4 bases and J dropped 4; count of bases not matched to a gene: 7. In nucleotides, the CDR3 is TGTGCCAGCTCACTGGCGGCGGGGGAGTACAATGAGCAGTTCTTC. Translation: CASSLAAGEYNEQFF.

This clonotype was recorded a few times. The chain recombines TRBV10-3 with TRBJ1-1; D not resolved. The CDR3 runs 13 residues. V was cut by 2 bases and J by 3 bases, with 7 bases left in between. Germline CDR1 ENHRY, CDR2 SYGVKD. Written as DNA, the CDR3 is TGTGCCATCAGTGAGCGGGTAGACACTGAAGCTTTCTTT. Encoded protein: CAISERVDTEAFF.

Many counts were recorded for this clonotype. The CDR3 bases are TGTGCCAGCAGCTCCGGACTAGCGGGAGGGAGGAACACCGGGGAGCTGTTTTTT. Translation gives CASSSGLAGGRNTGELFF. The chain has TRBV7-2 and TRBJ2-2; 15 bases agree with TRBD2. V was pared by 4 bases and J by 1 base, with 4 bases of the junction left unmatched. This CDR3 is 18 amino acids long. CDR1 SGHTA and CDR2 FQGNSA come from the germline V gene.

The V gene is TRBV7-3, the J gene TRBJ1-1; no clear D gene. Germline V gene lookup returns CDR1 SGHTA and CDR2 FQGTGA. V was clipped by 6 bases and J by 1 base, with 9 bases between them. The CDR3 loop spans 13 amino acids. The CDR3 protein is CASRSTANTEAFF. For the CDR3, the DNA is TGTGCCAGCAGGTCAACAGCGAACACTGAAGCTTTCTTT.

A few counts support this clonotype. The gene calls are TRBV10-1 and TRBJ2-2, with 8 bases that match TRBD2. This CDR3 spans 15 amino acids. Germline V gene lookup returns CDR1 WNHNN and CDR2 SYGVQD (reference sequence). With V trimmed by 8 bases and J by 5 bases, 10 bases remained unmatched. Here the CDR3 DNA reads TGCGCCAGCTCCCCAGCGGGAGTACGGACCGGGGAGCTGTTTTTT. It specifies CASSPAGVRTGELFF.

This rearrangement joins TRBV5-1 to TRBJ2-1, with TRBD2 as a possible D gene (6 bases). V lost 2 bases to trimming and J lost 0 bases, with 9 bases between them. The CDR3 consists of 15 residues. In germline, CDR1 is SGHRS, CDR2 YFSETQ. The CDR3 DNA reads as TGCGCCAGCAGCTTCTACGGGAGCTCCTACAATGAGCAGTTCTTC. Protein: CASSFYGSSYNEQFF.

The chain is built from TRBV7-9 and TRBJ2-7; the D is unclear. Germline CDR1 is SEHNR and CDR2 is FQNEAQ (reference sequence). The V end was cut by 1 base, the J end by 1 base, with 8 bases between. The CDR3 sequence is 14 residues long. CDR3 sequence reads: CASSLEWSSYEQYF. CDR3 in DNA: TGTGCCAGCAGCTTAGAGTGGAGTTCCTACGAGCAGTACTTC.